This T cell receptor (beta chain) was obtained from a study of technical replicates of blood from several donors (dated by TCRdb to about 2017). Receptor libraries were prepared by the immunoSEQ multiplex PCR assay. TCRdb holds this immuneACCESS table with in-frame rearrangements only. Some clones are missing; in checked studies, unresolved V genes explain under half, and the rest has no known cause. Across this sample there are around 57,000 clones, with about 95% seen only once. 0.2% to 0.25% of the sample belongs to the ten largest clones. Spanning cysteine to phenylalanine, the CDR3 consists of 13 amino acids. CDR3 DNA is the only sequence kept; it has 39 bases, read in frame from the first base. Trimming accounts for 5 bases at V and 6 bases at J, while the number of junction bases matched to no gene is 4. CDR1 ENHRY and CDR2 SYGVKD are derived from the germline V gene. With respect to this clone: Its antigen is not yet known. It has no much larger one-base neighbor in the sample; base qualities were not kept.

The sequenced material came from T cells isolated from PBMCs. The chain links TRBV10-3 with TRBJ1-2; the central 9 bases match TRBD1. The clonotype was recovered from a human donor in good health. The nucleotide sequence is given as TGTGCCATCAGTTCACAGGGGGCCCATGGCTACACCTTC. Its protein product is CAISSQGAHGYTF.